This TCR beta chain was sequenced in a study of T-cell reconstitution after alpha-beta-depleted transplantation in children. The library targeted TCRbeta and was prepared with unique molecular identifiers. From the PCR reads, TCRdb called clonotypes with MiXCR, one entry per CDR3 protein. The sample comprises almost 600,000 distinct CDR3 sequences, 25% to 30% of which are singletons, and around a third rests with the top ten. V was clipped by 2 bases and J by 10 bases; unmatched bases: 7. The CDR3 totals 15 residues. This sample comprised PBMCs, obtained before TCRalphabeta/CD19-depleted stem cell transplant. The chain couples TRBV12-3 or TRBV12-4 to TRBJ2-1; 11 nucleotides align to TRBD2. The sequence came from a boy younger than two with Wiskott-Aldrich syndrome, due to receive a stem cell transplant. The CDR3 DNA reads TGTGCCAGCAGTTTACTACTAGCGGGAGCGGGAGAGCAGTTCTTC. Its protein product is CASSLLLAGAGEQFF.